The source of this TCR beta chain is a study of blood T cell repertoires in COVID-19. Looking at the study overall: Acute-phase and convalescent COVID-19 samples originated in the United States, Italy and Spain.

Unmatched junction bases numbered 2, after V lost 2 bases and J lost 3 bases. Germline assignment: CDR1 SGHTS and CDR2 YDEGEE. The CDR3 is made up of 14 amino acids. Sequencing used immunoSEQ multiplex PCR; TCRdb keeps in-frame clones, though not all of them. The sample has 150,000 to 200,000 clones; over 75% are singletons. This clonotype was obtained from a man between 65 and 85 years old with acute or convalescent COVID-19. The chain has TRBV5-8 and TRBJ2-1, with 7 bases fitting TRBD1. Sequencing used peripheral blood. The CDR3 here is CASSFDRVYNEQFF. The CDR3 region has the DNA TGTGCCAGCAGCTTTGACAGGGTCTACAATGAGCAGTTCTTC. Together with reference TRBV5-8 and TRBJ2-1, the CDR3 gives the full variable domain: EAGVTQSPTHLIKTRGQQATLRCSPISGHTSVYWYQQALGLGLQFLLWYDEGEERNRGNFPPRFSGRQFPNYSSELNVNALELEDSALYLCASSFDRVYNEQFFGPGTRLTVL.